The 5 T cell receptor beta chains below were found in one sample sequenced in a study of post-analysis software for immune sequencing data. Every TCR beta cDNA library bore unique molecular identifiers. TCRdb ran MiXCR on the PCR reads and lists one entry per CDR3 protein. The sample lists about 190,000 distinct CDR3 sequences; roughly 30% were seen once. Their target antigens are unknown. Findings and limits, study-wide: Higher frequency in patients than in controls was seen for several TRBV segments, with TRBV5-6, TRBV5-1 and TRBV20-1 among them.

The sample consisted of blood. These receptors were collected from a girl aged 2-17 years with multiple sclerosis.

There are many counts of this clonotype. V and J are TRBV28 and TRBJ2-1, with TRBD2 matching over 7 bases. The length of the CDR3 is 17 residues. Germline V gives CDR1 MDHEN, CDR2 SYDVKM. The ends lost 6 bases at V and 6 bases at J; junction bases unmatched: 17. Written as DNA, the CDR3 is TGTGCCAGCAGGCGCCCCCGGGCTAGCGGAGACCCCAATGAGCAGTTCTTC. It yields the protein CASRRPRASGDPNEQFF. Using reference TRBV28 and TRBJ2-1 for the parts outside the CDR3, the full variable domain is DVKVTQSSRYLVKRTGEKVFLECVQDMDHENMFWYRQDPGLGLRLIYFSYDVKMKEKGDIPEGYSVSREKKERFSLILESASTNQTSMYLCASRRPRASGDPNEQFFGPGTRLTVL.

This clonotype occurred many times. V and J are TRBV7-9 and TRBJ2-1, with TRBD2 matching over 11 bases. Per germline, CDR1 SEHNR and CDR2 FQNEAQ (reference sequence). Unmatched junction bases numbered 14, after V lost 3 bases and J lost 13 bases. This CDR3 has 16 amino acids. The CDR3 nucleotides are TGTGCCAGCAGCTTGCGGAGCGCGGGACTAGCGGTTAGACAGTTCTTC. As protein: CASSLRSAGLAVRQFF.

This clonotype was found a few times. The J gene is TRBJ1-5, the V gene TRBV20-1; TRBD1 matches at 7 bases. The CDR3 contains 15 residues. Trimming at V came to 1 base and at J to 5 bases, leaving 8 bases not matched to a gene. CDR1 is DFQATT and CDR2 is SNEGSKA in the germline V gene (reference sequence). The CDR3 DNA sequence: TGCAGTGCTAGAGGGGAAGGGGGCGCCGATCAGCCCCAGCATTTT. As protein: CSARGEGGADQPQHF.

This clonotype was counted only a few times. The CDR3 DNA sequence: TGCGCCAGCAGCTCGGACGTGTATAATTCACCCCTCCACTTT. As protein: CASSSDVYNSPLHF. V and J are TRBV5-1 and TRBJ1-6; D uncertain. This CDR3 comprises 14 residues. V shed 3 bases and J shed 4 bases, with 8 bases lying between them. CDR1 is SGHRS and CDR2 is YFSETQ in the germline V gene.

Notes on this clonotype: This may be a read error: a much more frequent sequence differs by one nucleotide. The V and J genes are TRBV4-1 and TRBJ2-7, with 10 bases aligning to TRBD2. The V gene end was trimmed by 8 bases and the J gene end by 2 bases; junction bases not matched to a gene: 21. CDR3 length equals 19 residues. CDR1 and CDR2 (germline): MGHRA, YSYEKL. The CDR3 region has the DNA TGCGCCAGCGGCCCAAAACCAGGCGGAACTAGCGGGACACCCTACGAGCAGTACTTC. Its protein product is CASGPKPGGTSGTPYEQYF.